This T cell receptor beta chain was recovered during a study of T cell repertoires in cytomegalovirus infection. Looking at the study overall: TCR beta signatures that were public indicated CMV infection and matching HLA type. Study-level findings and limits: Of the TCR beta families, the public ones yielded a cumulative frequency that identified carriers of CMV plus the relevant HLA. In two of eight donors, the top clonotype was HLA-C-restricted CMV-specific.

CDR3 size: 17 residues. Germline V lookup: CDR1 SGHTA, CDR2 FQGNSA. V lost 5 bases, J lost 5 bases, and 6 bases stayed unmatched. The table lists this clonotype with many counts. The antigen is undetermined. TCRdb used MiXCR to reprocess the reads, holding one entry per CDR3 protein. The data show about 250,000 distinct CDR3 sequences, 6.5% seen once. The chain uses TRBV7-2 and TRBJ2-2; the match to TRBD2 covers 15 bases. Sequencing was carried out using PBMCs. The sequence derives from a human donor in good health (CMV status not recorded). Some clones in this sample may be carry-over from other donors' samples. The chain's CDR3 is CASSGLAGGPGTGELFF. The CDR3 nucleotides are TGTGCCAGCAGCGGACTAGCGGGGGGGCCAGGGACCGGGGAGCTGTTTTTT.